This T cell receptor beta chain was profiled in a study of cytomegalovirus exposure and HLA in healthy donors. Germline CDR1 SGHTS, CDR2 YDEGEE. This CDR3 region has 16 residues. Losses at the gene ends were 0 bases for V and 4 bases for J; bases not matched to a gene: 7. This PCR relied on a set of 60 Vbeta primers and 13 Jbeta primers. Some clones are missing from TCRdb's copy, which holds only in-frame ones; the method was immunoSEQ multiplex PCR. The data hold under 250,000 clones, with 76% observed a single time. The TCR originated in a man aged 18 to 29 in good health and CMV-seronegative. The rearrangement uses TRBV5-8 and TRBJ2-5, with 9 nucleotides matching TRBD1. Sequencing used PBMCs. DNA of the CDR3: TGTGCCAGCAGCTTGGAACAGGGGGCGCGCGGAGAGACCCAGTACTTC. This sequence encodes CASSLEQGARGETQYF.